This TCR beta chain was recorded in a study of CD8 T cells in Susac syndrome. Reverse transcription used about 0.45 to 1 ug RNA and random hexamers. TCRdb re-called the immunoSEQ multiplex PCR reads with MiXCR, one entry per CDR3 protein. The sample holds 250,000 to 300,000 distinct CDR3 sequences, approximately 85% seen once. The CDR3 sequence is 17 residues long. V lost 2 bases, J lost 4 bases, and 18 bases lay in between. The V gene's germline CDR1 is SGDLS and CDR2 YYNGEE. This chain links TRBV9 with TRBJ2-2; no definite D call. The material sequenced was CD8+ T cells from PBMCs. This TCR derives from a human donor with multiple sclerosis. The CDR3 region has the DNA TGTGCCAGCAGCGTCTCAACAGTCTTCAAGTTCACCGGGGAGCTGTTTTTT. Translating gives CASSVSTVFKFTGELFF.